Each of the 8 T cell receptor beta chains below was sequenced from the same sample in a study of shared clonotypes between healthy human individuals. Sequencing used immunoSEQ multiplex PCR; TCRdb keeps in-frame clones, though not all of them. The table records some 2,500,000 clones, under 95% of them present only once. Sequencing input: naive CD4+ T cells from PBMCs. Subset: CD45RA+ positively selected. These receptor sequences come from a man between 18 and 29 years old in good health. Some clones in this sample may be carry-over from other donors' samples.

The chain carries TRBV7-3 and TRBJ2-3, with D possibly being TRBD1 (5 bases). Germline loops: CDR1 SGHTA, CDR2 FQGTGA. V was trimmed by 6 bases and J by 5 bases, leaving 24 bases between them. The CDR3 runs 17 residues. CDR3 loop: CASSSPITGPMGDTQYF. The CDR3 DNA follows: TGTGCCAGCAGTTCGCCGATAACAGGCCCCATGGGAGATACGCAGTATTTT.

In this sample, this clone turned up a few times. The V gene is TRBV18, the J gene TRBJ1-5; D is unresolved. V lost 3 bases and J lost 0, with 9 bases in between. The CDR3 sequence is 15 residues long. Germline-derived CDR1 and CDR2 are KGHSH and LQKENI. The CDR3 region is CASSPSPLSNQPQHF. The CDR3 DNA reads as TGTGCCAGCTCACCTTCGCCCCTTAGCAATCAGCCCCAGCATTTT.

The CDR3 sequence is CASSRPGQAGNTIYF. The CDR3 DNA reads as TGTGCCAGCAGCAGACCGGGACAGGCTGGAAACACCATATATTTT. The V and J genes are TRBV7-8 and TRBJ1-3, with 8 bases that match TRBD1. V was pared by 5 bases and J by 2 bases, with 5 bases of the junction left unmatched. CDR1 and CDR2 from the germline V gene are SGHVS and FQNEAQ. The length of the CDR3 is 15 residues.

The V and J genes are TRBV2 and TRBJ1-2; D remains unclear. Trimming left V 4 bases short and J 0 bases short, with 12 bases between. The CDR3 is 15 amino acids. Germline CDR1 is SNHLY and CDR2 is FYNNEI. DNA of the CDR3: TGTGCCAGCAGTGCCTCGACCACTACTAACTATGGCTACACCTTC. It translates to CASSASTTTNYGYTF.

V is TRBV6-6 and J is TRBJ1-4; perhaps TRBD1 as D (6 bases). Germline V gene sequence: CDR1 MNHNY, CDR2 SVGAGI (reference sequence). The CDR3 runs to 16 residues. Trimming left V 2 bases short and J 6 bases short, with 16 bases between. In DNA, the CDR3 is TGTGCCAGCAGTTACCTGAGGGGGGTACTTTATGAAAAACTGTTTTTT. Translating it yields CASSYLRGVLYEKLFF.

With regard to this clone: At the DNA level, this CDR3 is encoded by other sequences in the same sample as well. The V and J genes are TRBV5-1 and TRBJ1-4; 9 nucleotides agree with TRBD1. CDR1 and CDR2 (germline): SGHRS, YFSETQ. The CDR3 extends over 15 amino acids. The ends lost 0 bases at V and 8 bases at J; junction bases unmatched: 5. CDR3 amino acids: CASSLAGQGNEKLFF. In DNA form, the CDR3 reads TGCGCCAGCAGCTTGGCAGGACAGGGGAACGAAAAACTGTTTTTT.

V usage is TRBV19 and J usage is TRBJ1-5; possible D gene TRBD1, 6 bases. The V gene lost 5 bases and the J gene lost 5 bases, with 19 bases spanning the gap. The germline gives CDR1 LNHDA, CDR2 SQIVND (reference sequence). CDR3 length equals 16 residues. The CDR3 loop is CASSVQGRDNYQPQHF. In DNA form, the CDR3 reads TGTGCCAGTAGTGTCCAAGGGAGGGACAATTATCAGCCCCAGCATTTT.

V usage is TRBV25-1 and J usage is TRBJ2-1; D call uncertain. CDR1 MGHDK and CDR2 SYGVNS come from the germline V gene. The CDR3 consists of 12 residues. Trimming took off 2 bases at V and 7 bases at J, with 6 bases between the two ends. The CDR3 DNA follows: TGTGCCAGCAGTGAAAGGACGAATGAGCAGTTCTTC. Encoded protein: CASSERTNEQFF.